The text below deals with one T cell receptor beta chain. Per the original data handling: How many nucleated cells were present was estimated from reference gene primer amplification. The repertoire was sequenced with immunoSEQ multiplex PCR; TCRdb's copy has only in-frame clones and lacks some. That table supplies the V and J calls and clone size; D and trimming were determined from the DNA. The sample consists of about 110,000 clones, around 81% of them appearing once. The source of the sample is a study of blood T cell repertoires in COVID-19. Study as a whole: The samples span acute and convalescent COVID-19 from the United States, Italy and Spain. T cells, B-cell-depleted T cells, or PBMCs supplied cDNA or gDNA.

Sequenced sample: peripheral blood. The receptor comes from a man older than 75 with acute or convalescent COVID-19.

The CDR3 nucleotides are TGTGCCAGCAGTTTCTACCAAGAGACCCAGTACTTC. This encodes CASSFYQETQYF. The chain recombines TRBV12-3 or TRBV12-4 with TRBJ2-5, with unresolved D. The CDR3 has 12 amino acids. V lost 3 bases and J 0 bases, leaving 2 bases between the germline ends.